Below are 15 T cell receptor beta chains sequenced from a single sample in a study of OX40 agonist ivuxolimab in advanced cancers. Preparation of the library involved the immunoSEQ multiplex PCR assay. Imported from immuneACCESS, the table was reduced by TCRdb to in-frame sequences with V and J called. These copies leave out some clones; in studies compared against another copy, an unresolved V gene accounts for under half, and the cause of the remainder is not known. This sample gives over 65,000 clones in total; approximately 80% of them show up just once. The top ten constitute 0.35% to 0.45% of the sample. Specimen: CD4+ or CD8+ T cells sorted from blood, collected in a trial of the OX40 agonist ivuxolimab. The source is an adult with an advanced solid tumor such as melanoma, head and neck, liver or kidney cancer.

The J gene is TRBJ2-7, the V gene TRBV5-8; 7 nucleotides agree with TRBD1. CDR1 and CDR2 (germline): SGHTS, YDEGEE. V lost 0 bases, J lost 2 bases, and 8 bases stayed unmatched. The CDR3 totals 16 residues. The CDR3 is CASSLGTGPVPYEQYV. The CDR3, as DNA: TGTGCCAGCAGCTTGGGGACAGGACCCGTACCCTACGAGCAGTACGTC.

The chain combines TRBV6-5 with TRBJ1-2, with D possibly being TRBD1 (5 bases). The V end lost 4 bases, the J end lost 4 bases, and 19 bases lay between the germline ends. The germline gives CDR1 MNHEY, CDR2 SVGAGI. This CDR3 has 16 residues. CDR3 region: CASSWVGGDLAYGYTF. As DNA, the CDR3 is TGTGCCAGCAGTTGGGTCGGAGGGGACCTGGCCTATGGCTACACCTTC.

V and J are TRBV1 and TRBJ1-1. TRBV1 is noted as a pseudogene. This CDR3 region has 20 residues. The CDR3 DNA reads TGCACCAGCAGCCAAGGATATGCGATAACGGCGGGGAACCTGAACACTGAAGCTTTCTTT. Amino acids: CTSSQGYAITAGNLNTEAFF.

The rearrangement links TRBV28 to TRBJ2-5, with D tentatively TRBD1 (6 bases). CDR1 and CDR2 from the germline V gene are MDHEN and SYDVKM. The CDR3 is 17 residues long. The V gene lost 5 bases and the J gene lost 4 bases, with 23 bases spanning the gap. CDR3 protein: CASSPYKTLPRGETQYF. CDR3 nucleotide sequence: TGTGCCAGCAGTCCTTACAAGACACTTCCCAGGGGAGAGACCCAGTACTTC. The variable domain in full, completed from reference TRBV28 and TRBJ2-5, reads DVKVTQSSRYLVKRTGEKVFLECVQDMDHENMFWYRQDPGLGLRLIYFSYDVKMKEKGDIPEGYSVSREKKERFSLILESASTNQTSMYLCASSPYKTLPRGETQYFGPGTRLLVL.

The chain carries TRBV11-2 and TRBJ2-7; no clear D. The CDR3 totals 14 residues. Germline values: CDR1 SGHAT, CDR2 FQNNGV. Trimming took 1 base from V and 2 from J, leaving 9 bases between them. The CDR3 DNA follows: TGTGCCAGCAGCTTAGTCCCAGCCACCTACGAGCAGTACGTC. Encoded protein: CASSLVPATYEQYV.

CDR3 sequence (DNA): TGTGCCAGCAGCGTTAGGGGGGATACGCAGTATTTT. It codes for CASSVRGDTQYF. This chain joins TRBV9 and TRBJ2-3; tentative D call: TRBD1 (6 bases). There are 12 residues in the CDR3. Trimming left V 2 bases short and J 6 bases short, with 7 bases between. Germline lookup yields CDR1 SGDLS and CDR2 YYNGEE.

This clone was recorded only once. The rearrangement links TRBV5-6 to TRBJ2-3; 8 positions match TRBD1. The length of the CDR3 is 18 residues. The trim removed 0 bases at V and 2 bases at J, leaving 11 bases unmatched. The germline V gene encodes CDR1 SGHDT and CDR2 YYEEEE. The CDR3 reads CASSLAPQGGSFTDTQYF. In DNA form, the CDR3 reads TGTGCCAGCAGCTTGGCCCCACAGGGGGGTTCGTTCACAGATACGCAGTATTTT. The whole variable domain, remainder taken from reference TRBV5-6 and TRBJ2-3, is DAGVTQSPTHLIKTRGQQVTLRCSPKSGHDTVSWYQQALGQGPQFIFQYYEEEERQRGNFPDRFSGHQFPNYSSELNVNALLLGDSALYLCASSLAPQGGSFTDTQYFGPGTRLTVL.

The chain carries TRBV5-8 and TRBJ1-5, with 8 bases aligning to TRBD1. The trim removed 0 bases at V and 1 base at J, leaving 15 bases unmatched. The CDR3 contains 20 residues. CDR1 and CDR2 from the germline V gene are SGHTS and YDEGEE. CDR3 loop: CASSLAPGTGTLLSNQPQHF. The CDR3 DNA reads as TGTGCCAGCAGCTTGGCCCCCGGGACAGGTACGCTTTTGAGCAATCAGCCCCAGCATTTT.

This clone was picked up a small number of times. This chain joins TRBV6-6 and TRBJ2-3; 7 bases match TRBD1. CDR1 and CDR2 from the germline V gene are MNHNY and SVGAGI (reference sequence). This CDR3 has 16 residues. The trim removed 0 bases at V and 0 bases at J, leaving 3 bases unmatched. The CDR3 sequence is CASSYSRDSSTDTQYF. The CDR3 region has the DNA TGTGCCAGCAGTTACTCCCGGGACAGTAGCACAGATACGCAGTATTTT.

This clone was found once. V gene TRBV5-4 combines with J gene TRBJ1-2; weak D call: TRBD1 (5 bases). Germline lookup yields CDR1 SGHNT and CDR2 YYREEE (reference sequence). CDR3 size: 14 residues. Trimming took off 0 bases at V and 1 base at J, with 7 bases between the two ends. The CDR3 here is CASSLGQGNYGYTF. The CDR3 nucleotides read TGTGCCAGCAGCTTGGGGCAGGGTAACTATGGCTACACCTTC.

The CDR3, as DNA: TGTGCCAGCGCTGGACCAGGAAACACCATATATTTT. Translating it yields CASAGPGNTIYF. The chain couples TRBV6-6 to TRBJ1-3; no firm D call. This CDR3 has 12 residues. V gave up 8 bases and J gave up 4 bases, with 9 bases separating them. CDR1 is MNHNY and CDR2 is SVGAGI in the germline V gene (reference sequence).

V is TRBV9 and J is TRBJ2-5, with TRBD1 matching 10 bases. With 0 bases clipped from V and 5 bases from J, the junction kept 10 bases outside the gene matches. The CDR3 is 17 amino acids. Germline V gene data show CDR1 as SGDLS and CDR2 as YYNGEE. The CDR3: CASSVAPGQGVGETQYF. CDR3 bases: TGTGCCAGCAGCGTAGCTCCCGGACAGGGGGTTGGGGAGACCCAGTACTTC.

This CDR3 is CASSPTSRTDTQYF. The CDR3 nucleotides read TGTGCCAGCAGCCCGACATCGCGCACAGATACGCAGTATTTT. The chain links TRBV7-9 to TRBJ2-3; D is uncertain. CDR3 size: 14 residues. CDR1 and CDR2 (germline): SEHNR, FQNEAQ (reference sequence). Between the trimmed V and J ends, which lost 5 bases and 1 base, there was a span of 10 bases.

The chain combines TRBV7-2 with TRBJ2-7; 11 positions match TRBD2. This CDR3 is built from 17 residues. The germline gives CDR1 SGHTA, CDR2 FQGNSA. The junction had 14 bases not matched to a gene; V was cut back by 5 bases and J by 5 bases. CDR3 amino acids: CASSSSSGLAGSDEQYF. DNA for the CDR3: TGTGCCAGCAGCAGTTCGTCCGGACTAGCGGGTTCTGACGAGCAGTACTTC.

The gene calls are TRBV25-1 and TRBJ2-2, with D maybe TRBD1 (5 bases). Germline loops: CDR1 MGHDK, CDR2 SYGVNS. The CDR3 consists of 15 residues. The V gene lost 6 bases and the J gene lost 1 base, with 12 bases spanning the gap. CDR3 region: CASRRAGKNTGELFF. The CDR3 DNA is TGTGCCAGCAGACGTGCAGGGAAGAACACCGGGGAGCTGTTTTTT.